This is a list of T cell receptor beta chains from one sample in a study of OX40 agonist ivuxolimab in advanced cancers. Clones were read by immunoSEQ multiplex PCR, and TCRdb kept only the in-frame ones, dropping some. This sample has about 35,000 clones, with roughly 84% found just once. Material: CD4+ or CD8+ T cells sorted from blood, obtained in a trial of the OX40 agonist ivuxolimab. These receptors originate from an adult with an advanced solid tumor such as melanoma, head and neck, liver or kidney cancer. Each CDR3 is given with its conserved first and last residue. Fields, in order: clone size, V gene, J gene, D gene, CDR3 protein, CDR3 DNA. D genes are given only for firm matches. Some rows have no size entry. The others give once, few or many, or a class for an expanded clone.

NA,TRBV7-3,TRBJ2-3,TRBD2,CASSYLSGGRTDTQYF,TGTGCCAGCAGCTATCTAAGCGGGGGCCGCACAGATACGCAGTATTTT
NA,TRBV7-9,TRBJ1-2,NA,CASSTNHGKTYGYTF,TGTGCCAGCAGCACGAACCATGGAAAGACCTATGGCTACACCTTC
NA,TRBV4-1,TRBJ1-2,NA,CASSQDRGGGLLYGYTF,TGCGCCAGCAGCCAAGACCGGGGAGGGGGGCTTCTCTATGGCTACACCTTC
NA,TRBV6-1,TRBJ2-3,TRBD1,CASSEALTGPDTQYF,TGTGCCAGCAGTGAAGCACTGACAGGGCCAGATACGCAGTATTTT
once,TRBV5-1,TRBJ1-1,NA,CASSLAFTGWGAFF,TGCGCCAGCAGCTTGGCCTTCACGGGCTGGGGGGCTTTCTTT
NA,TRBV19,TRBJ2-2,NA,CASSSPPGINTGELFF,TGTGCCAGTAGTAGTCCCCCGGGGATAAACACCGGGGAGCTGTTTTTT
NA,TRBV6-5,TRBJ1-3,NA,CASSYTRTGAGNTIYF,TGTGCCAGCAGTTACACCCGGACGGGGGCTGGAAACACCATATATTTT
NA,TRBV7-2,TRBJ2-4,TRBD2,CASSLGGGADIQYF,TGTGCCAGCAGCTTAGGCGGGGGGGCCGACATTCAGTACTTC
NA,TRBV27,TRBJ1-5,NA,CASSFRGNQPQHF,TGTGCCAGCAGTTTCCGGGGGAATCAGCCCCAGCATTTT
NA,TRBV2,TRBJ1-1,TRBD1,CASSADRPEAFF,TGTGCCAGCAGTGCGGACAGGCCTGAAGCTTTCTTT
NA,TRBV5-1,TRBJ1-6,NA,CASSPRSYTESSYNSPLHF,TGCGCCAGCAGCCCGAGATCTTATACAGAGAGCTCCTATAATTCACCCCTCCACTTT
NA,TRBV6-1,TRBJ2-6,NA,CASSSPGLGANVLTF,TGTGCCAGCAGCTCACCTGGGCTCGGGGCCAACGTCCTGACTTTC
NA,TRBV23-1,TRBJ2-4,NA,CASQSTAPKNIQYF,TGCGCCAGCCAATCGACAGCGCCTAAAAACATTCAGTACTTC
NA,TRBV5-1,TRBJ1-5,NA,CASSPDSLNQPQHF,TGCGCCAGCAGCCCGGACAGCCTCAATCAGCCCCAGCATTTT
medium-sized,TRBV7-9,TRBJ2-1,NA,CASSFGSNNEQFF,TGTGCCAGCAGCTTCGGCTCAAACAATGAGCAGTTCTTC
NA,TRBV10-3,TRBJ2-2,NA,CAISVLGPTNTGELFF,TGTGCCATCAGTGTTTTGGGGCCTACGAACACCGGGGAGCTGTTTTTT
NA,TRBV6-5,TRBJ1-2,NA,CASSYLGQRVNYGYTF,TGTGCCAGCAGTTACCTGGGACAACGAGTTAACTATGGCTACACCTTC
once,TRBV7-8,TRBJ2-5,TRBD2,CASRNMAGTSGETQYF,TGTGCCAGCAGAAATATGGCCGGGACTAGCGGGGAGACCCAGTACTTC
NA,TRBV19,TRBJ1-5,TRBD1,CASSTGTGYSQPQHF,TGTGCCAGTAGTACGGGGACAGGGTATAGTCAGCCCCAGCATTTT
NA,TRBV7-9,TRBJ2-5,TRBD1,CASSPGGSLETQYF,TGTGCCAGCAGCCCAGGGGGTAGCTTAGAGACCCAGTACTTC
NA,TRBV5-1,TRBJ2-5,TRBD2,CASSPPGGAQYF,TGCGCCAGCAGCCCCCCGGGAGGGGCCCAGTACTTC
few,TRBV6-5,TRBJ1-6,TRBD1,CASTQGDTGNSPLHF,TGTGCCAGCACCCAGGGGGACACTGGTAATTCACCCCTCCACTTT
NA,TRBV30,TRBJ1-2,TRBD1,CAWSPGQGRYGYTF,TGTGCCTGGAGTCCAGGACAGGGACGGTATGGCTACACCTTC
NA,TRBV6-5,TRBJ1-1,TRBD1,CASSYSRQGSRGEAFF,TGTGCCAGCAGTTACTCGAGACAGGGCTCTCGAGGGGAAGCTTTCTTT
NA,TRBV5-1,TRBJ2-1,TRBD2,CASSLATSGRYNEQFF,TGCGCCAGCAGCTTGGCCACTAGCGGTCGGTACAATGAGCAGTTCTTC
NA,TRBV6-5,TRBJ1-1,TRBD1,CASSPPGQTRAFF,TGTGCCAGCAGTCCTCCGGGACAGACTAGAGCTTTCTTT
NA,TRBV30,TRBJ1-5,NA,CAWSWQGRQPQHF,TGTGCCTGGAGCTGGCAGGGGAGGCAGCCCCAGCATTTT
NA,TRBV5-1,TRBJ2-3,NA,CASSLQGGSTDTQYF,TGCGCCAGCAGCTTGCAGGGTGGGAGCACAGATACGCAGTATTTT
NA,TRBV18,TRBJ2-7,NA,CASYRVVQYF,TGTGCCAGCTACAGGGTTGTGCAGTACTTC
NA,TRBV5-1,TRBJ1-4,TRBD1,CASSLGSTGGSAEKLFF,TGCGCCAGCAGCTTGGGGTCGACAGGGGGAAGCGCCGAAAAACTGTTTTTT
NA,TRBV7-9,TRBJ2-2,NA,CASSLLLGNTGELFF,TGTGCCAGCAGCTTACTACTGGGGAACACCGGGGAGCTGTTTTTT
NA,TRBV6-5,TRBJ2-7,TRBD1,CASTPGQGINEQYF,TGTGCCAGCACCCCGGGACAGGGGATAAACGAGCAGTACTTC
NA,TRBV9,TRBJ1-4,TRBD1,CASSVAGGINEKLFF,TGTGCCAGCAGCGTAGCAGGGGGCATTAATGAAAAACTGTTTTTT
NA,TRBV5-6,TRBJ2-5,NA,CASSFSGTSETQYF,TGTGCCAGCAGCTTCTCTGGGACCTCGGAGACCCAGTACTTC
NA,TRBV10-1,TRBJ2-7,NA,CASSADQSSYEQYF,TGCGCCAGCAGCGCGGACCAGAGCTCCTACGAGCAGTACTTC
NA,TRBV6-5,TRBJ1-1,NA,CASSNYGWTEAFF,TGTGCCAGCAGTAATTACGGCTGGACTGAAGCTTTCTTT
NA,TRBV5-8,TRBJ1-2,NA,CASSYKLSRYGYTF,TGTGCCAGCAGCTACAAATTATCCCGCTATGGCTACACCTTC
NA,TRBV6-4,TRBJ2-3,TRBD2,CASSVSFTSSGESTDTQYF,TGTGCCAGCAGTGTTTCCTTCACCTCTAGCGGGGAGAGCACAGATACGCAGTATTTT
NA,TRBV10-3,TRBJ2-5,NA,CATMTDQETQYF,TGTGCCACCATGACAGACCAAGAGACCCAGTACTTC
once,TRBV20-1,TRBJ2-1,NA,CSARRVGEQFF,TGCAGTGCTAGACGGGTGGGTGAGCAGTTCTTC
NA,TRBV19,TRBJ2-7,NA,CASSMQASARGEQYF,TGTGCCAGTAGTATGCAGGCGTCAGCGAGGGGTGAGCAGTACTTT
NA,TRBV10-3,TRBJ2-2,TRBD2,CAISESTSGAGELFF,TGTGCCATCAGTGAGTCGACTAGCGGGGCCGGGGAGCTGTTTTTT
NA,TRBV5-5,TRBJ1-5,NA,CASSLEGIFGQPQHF,TGTGCCAGCAGCTTGGAGGGAATTTTTGGTCAGCCCCAGCATTTT
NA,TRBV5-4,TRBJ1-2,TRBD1,CASSLEAGGRKNYGYTF,TGTGCCAGCAGCTTGGAGGCAGGGGGGAGGAAAAACTATGGCTACACCTTC
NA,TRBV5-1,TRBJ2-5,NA,CASSLVGGAETQYF,TGCGCCAGCAGCTTGGTTGGAGGGGCAGAGACCCAGTACTTC
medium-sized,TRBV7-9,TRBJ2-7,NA,CASSLAMGRVTSYEQYF,TGTGCCAGCAGCTTAGCGATGGGTAGGGTCACCTCCTACGAGCAGTACTTC
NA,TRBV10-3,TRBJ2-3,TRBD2,CAISDLGASGGQRDTQYF,TGTGCCATCAGTGACTTAGGGGCTAGCGGGGGCCAGAGAGATACGCAGTATTTT
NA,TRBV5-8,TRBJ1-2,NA,CASSLARGREYNGYTF,TGTGCCAGCAGCTTGGCCCGGGGCAGGGAGTACAATGGCTACACCTTC
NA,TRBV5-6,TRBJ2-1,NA,CASSLGQIYNEQFF,TGTGCCAGCAGCTTGGGCCAGATTTACAATGAGCAGTTCTTC
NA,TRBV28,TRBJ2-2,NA,CASRGHWNTGELFF,TGTGCCAGCCGAGGGCACTGGAACACCGGGGAGCTGTTTTTT
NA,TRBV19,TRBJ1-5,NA,CASSIWDLNQPQHF,TGTGCCAGTAGTATATGGGACCTAAATCAGCCCCAGCATTTT
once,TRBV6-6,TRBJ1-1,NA,CASSLQSTEAFF,TGTGCCAGCAGTCTACAAAGCACTGAAGCTTTCTTT
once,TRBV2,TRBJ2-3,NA,CASRLKDTQYF,TGTGCCAGCAGGTTAAAAGATACGCAGTATTTT
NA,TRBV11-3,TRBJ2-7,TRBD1,CASSLGQGAYEQYF,TGTGCCAGCAGCCTGGGACAGGGGGCTTACGAGCAGTACTTC
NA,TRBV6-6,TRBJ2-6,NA,CASRRFSGANVLTF,TGTGCCAGCAGACGATTCTCTGGGGCCAACGTCCTGACTTTC